Listed here are 28 T cell receptor beta chains from one sample, sequenced in a study of siplizumab effects on memory and regulatory T cells. Coculture of the mixed lymphocyte reaction cells took place at 37 degrees C and lasted about 6 days. Libraries were prepared by immunoSEQ multiplex PCR; TCRdb keeps only in-frame clonotypes and omits some of them. In the table there are approximately 9,600 clones, 35% to 55% of which are singletons. The antigens these receptors bind are not known. The specimen was CFSE-low (dividing) CD4+ T cells sorted from an allogeneic mixed lymphocyte reaction. All receptors come from a human donor in good health; the cells came from an allogeneic mixed lymphocyte reaction.

The V and J genes are TRBV19 and TRBJ1-2; D gene unclear. Trimming removed 3 bases from V and 7 bases from J, with 18 bases in between. CDR1 is LNHDA, CDR2 SQIVND, per germline (reference sequence). The CDR3 extends over 15 amino acids. The CDR3: CASSIARAGRSGYTF. The DNA for the CDR3 is TGTGCCAGTAGTATCGCTCGGGCGGGAAGGAGTGGCTACACCTTC.

In its sample, this clone was seen a few times. The CDR3 region has the DNA TGTGCCAGCTCACCGGGAGCAAACTATGGCTACACCTTC. Its translation is CASSPGANYGYTF. This chain connects TRBV18 to TRBJ1-2; D is uncertain. The CDR3 loop spans 13 amino acids. V was shortened by 3 bases and J by 2 bases, with 7 bases between the two germline ends. Germline assignment: CDR1 KGHSH and CDR2 LQKENI.

The chain couples TRBV7-9 to TRBJ2-1; tentatively, D is TRBD1 or TRBD2 (5 bases each). The V gene's germline CDR1 is SEHNR and CDR2 FQNEAQ (reference sequence). Trimming left V 2 bases short and J 8 bases short, with 16 bases between. This CDR3 contains 15 residues. In DNA form, the CDR3 reads TGTGCCAGCAGCTTATTTGGGACGATAACAGATGAGCAGTTCTTC. Amino acid sequence: CASSLFGTITDEQFF. Looking up the rest from reference TRBV7-9 and TRBJ2-1 gives the full variable domain: DTGVSQNPRHKITKRGQNVTFRCDPISEHNRLYWYRQTLGQGPEFLTYFQNEAQLEKSRLLSDRFSAERPKGSFSTLEIQRTEQGDSAMYLCASSLFGTITDEQFFGPGTRLTVL.

By proportion, this clone is medium-sized (0.01 to 0.1%). CDR3 residues: CASSLATSLQPQHF. The CDR3 DNA reads as TGTGCCAGCAGTCTGGCGACCTCGTTGCAGCCCCAGCATTTT. The chain employs TRBV2 and TRBJ1-5; no clear D. V lost 5 bases and J 7 bases, leaving 15 bases between the germline ends. CDR1 and CDR2 (germline): SNHLY, FYNNEI. The CDR3 runs to 14 residues.

The gene calls are TRBV28 and TRBJ1-5; 7 nucleotides match TRBD1. Per the germline V gene, CDR1 is MDHEN and CDR2 is SYDVKM. V lost 3 bases and J lost 7; bases outside the gene matches: 6. The CDR3 runs to 14 residues. The CDR3 spells CASSLTGKSQPQHF. CDR3 bases: TGTGCCAGCAGTTTGACAGGGAAGTCCCAGCCCCAGCATTTT. Full variable domain (outside the CDR3, taken from reference TRBV28 and TRBJ1-5): DVKVTQSSRYLVKRTGEKVFLECVQDMDHENMFWYRQDPGLGLRLIYFSYDVKMKEKGDIPEGYSVSREKKERFSLILESASTNQTSMYLCASSLTGKSQPQHFGDGTRLSIL.

This clone was detected only a few times. The chain links TRBV20-1 to TRBJ2-5; D unresolved. V was pared by 6 bases and J by 5 bases, with 10 bases between. Germline V gene data show CDR1 as DFQATT and CDR2 as SNEGSKA (reference sequence). The CDR3 covers 11 residues. CDR3 coding DNA: TGCAGTGCCAGTGTAGTGGAGACCCAGTACTTC. Amino acid sequence: CSASVVETQYF.

The CDR3 spells CASKAGHWNTEAFF. The CDR3 bases are TGTGCCAGTAAAGCGGGACATTGGAACACTGAAGCTTTCTTT. The rearrangement joins TRBV19 to TRBJ1-1; D is perhaps TRBD1 (6 bases). The germline V gene encodes CDR1 LNHDA and CDR2 SQIVND (reference sequence). This CDR3 is built from 14 residues. V lost 7 bases to trimming and J lost 1 base, with 13 bases between them.

This chain links TRBV5-1 with TRBJ1-5; perhaps TRBD1 as D (6 bases). V was clipped by 0 bases and J by 6 bases, with 10 bases between them. This CDR3 has 14 amino acids. Per the germline V gene, CDR1 is SGHRS and CDR2 is YFSETQ. DNA for the CDR3: TGCGCCAGCAGCTTGGAGGGGGGGAGTCAGCCCCAGCATTTT. It specifies CASSLEGGSQPQHF. Looking up the rest from reference TRBV5-1 and TRBJ1-5 gives the full variable domain: KAGVTQTPRYLIKTRGQQVTLSCSPISGHRSVSWYQQTPGQGLQFLFEYFSETQRNKGNFPGRFSGRQFSNSRSEMNVSTLELGDSALYLCASSLEGGSQPQHFGDGTRLSIL.

The table lists this clone with a few counts. The chain combines TRBV7-3 with TRBJ2-3, with D unclear. The CDR3 consists of 14 residues. Germline V CDR1 and CDR2: SGHTA, FQGTGA. Trimming removed 1 base from V and 2 bases from J, with 7 bases in between. The CDR3 here is CASSLNAPTDTQYF. CDR3 nucleotide sequence: TGTGCCAGCAGCTTAAACGCCCCCACAGATACGCAGTATTTT.

The V call is TRBV7-9, the J call TRBJ2-3; no clear D gene. Germline assignment: CDR1 SEHNR and CDR2 FQNEAQ (reference sequence). This CDR3 spans 17 amino acids. Trimming shortened V by 0 bases and J by 1 base, and 14 bases separated the two germline ends. The DNA for the CDR3 is TGTGCCAGCAGCTTAGCGACACCCATCAGAGGCACAGATACGCAGTATTTT. This translates into CASSLATPIRGTDTQYF.

The CDR3 sequence: CASSLGGPSPLHF. The CDR3 nucleotides read TGTGCCAGCAGTTTAGGGGGGCCCTCACCCCTCCACTTT. The rearrangement joins TRBV27 to TRBJ1-6; a weak D match, TRBD1 (6 bases). Trimming removed 2 bases at V and 10 bases at J, with 9 bases between. In germline, CDR1 is MNHEY, CDR2 SMNVEV (reference sequence). CDR3 size: 13 residues.

This sequence joins TRBV18 and TRBJ1-5; D is perhaps TRBD1 (5 bases). With 3 bases removed from V and 5 bases from J, the gap between germline ends came to 14 bases. The CDR3 has 15 amino acids. Looked up from germline, CDR1 is KGHSH and CDR2 is LQKENI. CDR3 in DNA: TGTGCCAGCTCACCGGTACAGGTAGGGGATCAGCCCCAGCATTTT. Protein: CASSPVQVGDQPQHF.

This clone is medium-sized (0.01 to 0.1%) in the sample. The chain uses TRBV25-1 and TRBJ1-6; the D is unclear. The V and J ends lost 6 bases and 7 bases respectively, with 10 bases between them. The germline V gene has CDR1 MGHDK and CDR2 SYGVNS. The CDR3 runs 13 residues. In DNA form, the CDR3 reads TGTGCCAGCAGGACGGAGTGGAATTCACCCCTCCACTTT. Translating it yields CASRTEWNSPLHF.

The J gene is TRBJ1-3, the V gene TRBV6-6, with D uncertain. V lost 2 bases and J lost 2, with 10 bases in between. CDR3 size: 15 residues. Looked up from germline, CDR1 is MNHNY and CDR2 is SVGAGI (reference sequence). The CDR3 sequence: CASSYRGNPGNTIYF. The DNA of the CDR3 is TGTGCCAGCAGTTACCGAGGGAACCCTGGAAACACCATATATTTT.

This chain connects TRBV2 to TRBJ2-2; 12 bases match TRBD2. Germline values: CDR1 SNHLY, CDR2 FYNNEI. This CDR3 has 15 amino acids. The junction had 5 bases not matched to a gene; V was cut back by 7 bases and J by 5 bases. CDR3 DNA sequence: TGTGCCAGCAACCTACTAGCGGGAGGAACCGGGGAGCTGTTTTTT. Protein sequence: CASNLLAGGTGELFF.

This clone appeared a few times. The chain uses TRBV2 and TRBJ2-1; 14 bases agree with TRBD2. This CDR3 comprises 15 residues. V was clipped by 5 bases and J by 8 bases; unmatched bases: 5. From germline, CDR1 is SNHLY and CDR2 FYNNEI. The CDR3 bases are TGTGCCAGCAGTTTGACTAGCGGGAGGGCCCATGAGCAGTTCTTC. This gives the protein CASSLTSGRAHEQFF.

This clone was observed a handful of times. This chain joins TRBV10-3 and TRBJ2-3, with 12 bases lining up with TRBD2. Losses at the gene ends were 4 bases for V and 1 base for J; bases not matched to a gene: 0. The length of the CDR3 is 15 residues. In germline, CDR1 is ENHRY, CDR2 SYGVKD. The CDR3 bases are TGTGCCATCAGTGGACTAGCGGGAGGCACAGATACGCAGTATTTT. Its translation: CAISGLAGGTDTQYF.

In DNA form, the CDR3 reads TGTGCCAGCAGCTTACGAGGCCCAGTCACCTCTGGGGCCAACGTCCTGACTTTC. Its translation: CASSLRGPVTSGANVLTF. This chain connects TRBV11-2 to TRBJ2-6; D remains unclear. Per germline, CDR1 SGHAT and CDR2 FQNNGV. The CDR3 loop spans 18 amino acids. The ends were cut back, 2 bases at V and 0 bases at J, with 14 bases in the middle.

This clone was recorded a few times. The chain employs TRBV7-3 and TRBJ2-1; D is perhaps TRBD1 or TRBD2 (6 bases each). Trimming took 6 bases from V and 9 from J, leaving 9 bases between them. This CDR3 spans 11 amino acids. CDR1 and CDR2 (germline): SGHTA, FQGTGA. The CDR3 protein is CASSKGGEQFF. CDR3 in DNA: TGTGCCAGCAGTAAGGGGGGTGAGCAGTTCTTC. Combining the CDR3 with reference TRBV7-3 and TRBJ2-1 gives the whole variable domain GAGVSQTPSNKVTEKGKYVELRCDPISGHTALYWYRQSLGQGPEFLIYFQGTGAADDSGLPNDRFFAVRPEGSVSTLKIQRTERGDSAVYLCASSKGGEQFFGPGTRLTVL.

The V call is TRBV5-1, the J call TRBJ2-2; tentatively, D is TRBD2 (6 bases). The CDR3 consists of 14 residues. Between the trimmed V and J ends, which lost 3 bases and 5 bases, there was a span of 11 bases. In germline, CDR1 is SGHRS, CDR2 YFSETQ. The DNA for the CDR3 is TGCGCCAGCAGCTGGGGACTCTCAACCGGGGAGCTGTTTTTT. Its protein product is CASSWGLSTGELFF.

The chain links TRBV5-4 to TRBJ1-1; maybe TRBD1 (6 bases). Germline CDR1 and CDR2: SGHNT and YYREEE (reference sequence). V lost 4 bases to trimming and J lost 1 base, with 14 bases between them. This CDR3 is 15 amino acids long. The CDR3: CASSLRGVGNTEAFF. CDR3 DNA: TGTGCCAGCAGCCTGAGGGGGGTTGGGAACACTGAAGCTTTCTTT. Complete variable domain (other parts from reference TRBV5-4 and TRBJ1-1): ETGVTQSPTHLIKTRGQQVTLRCSSQSGHNTVSWYQQALGQGPQFIFQYYREEENGRGNFPPRFSGLQFPNYSSELNVNALELDDSALYLCASSLRGVGNTEAFFGQGTRLTVV.

Notes on this clone: One junction end does not reproduce the germline sequence, and a read error may be involved. The genes are TRBV7-9 and TRBJ2-1, with D possibly TRBD2 on 6 matching bases. CDR1 and CDR2 from the germline V gene are SEHNR and FQNEAQ (reference sequence). The CDR3 covers 15 residues. The CDR3: CASRLVIGGISEQFF. The CDR3 coding sequence is TGTGCCAGCAGATTAGTGATTGGAGGGATAAGTGAGCAGTTCTTC.

The rearrangement uses TRBV20-1 and TRBJ2-7; D is uncertain. CDR1 and CDR2 (germline): DFQATT, SNEGSKA (reference sequence). The CDR3 totals 11 residues. V was trimmed by 3 bases and J by 2 bases, leaving 5 bases between them. The CDR3 DNA follows: TGCAGTGCTAGTTTGGCCTACGAGCAGTACTTC. This encodes CSASLAYEQYF.

J is TRBJ1-1 and V is TRBV19; D gene uncertain. Germline V gene lookup returns CDR1 LNHDA and CDR2 SQIVND (reference sequence). There are 13 residues in the CDR3. V lost 10 bases and J 4 bases, leaving 16 bases between the germline ends. The CDR3 DNA reads as TGTGCCACCCGAGGTCGGGAGCGCACTGAAGCTTTCTTT. Its translation is CATRGRERTEAFF. Looking up the rest from reference TRBV19 and TRBJ1-1 gives the full variable domain: DGGITQSPKYLFRKEGQNVTLSCEQNLNHDAMYWYRQDPGQGLRLIYYSQIVNDFQKGDIAEGYSVSREKKESFPLTVTSAQKNPTAFYLCATRGRERTEAFFGQGTRLTVV.

This sequence joins TRBV6-5 and TRBJ1-4; D perhaps matches TRBD1 (6 bases). The CDR3 is 13 residues long. V lost 6 bases to trimming and J lost 6 bases, with 11 bases between them. Looked up from germline, CDR1 is MNHEY and CDR2 is SVGAGI. The CDR3 is CASRRQEHEKLFF. For the CDR3, the DNA is TGTGCCAGCAGGCGACAGGAGCATGAAAAACTGTTTTTT.

The chain has TRBV5-1 and TRBJ2-3; 8 nucleotides agree with TRBD2. Per the germline V gene, CDR1 is SGHRS and CDR2 is YFSETQ. V gave up 3 bases and J gave up 1 base; unmatched junction bases: 7. The CDR3 runs 16 residues. The CDR3 here is CASSSNSGTGTDTQYF. The CDR3 DNA is TGCGCCAGCAGCTCTAATAGCGGGACCGGCACAGATACGCAGTATTTT. The full variable domain, completed using reference TRBV5-1 and TRBJ2-3, is KAGVTQTPRYLIKTRGQQVTLSCSPISGHRSVSWYQQTPGQGLQFLFEYFSETQRNKGNFPGRFSGRQFSNSRSEMNVSTLELGDSALYLCASSSNSGTGTDTQYFGPGTRLTVL.

The rearrangement links TRBV5-4 to TRBJ2-1, with unresolved D. This CDR3 contains 13 residues. V lost 4 bases, J lost 9 bases, and 14 bases lay in between. The V gene's germline CDR1 is SGHNT and CDR2 YYREEE (reference sequence). This chain's CDR3 is CASSVGWDREQFF. The CDR3 DNA is TGTGCCAGCAGCGTGGGTTGGGATCGTGAGCAGTTCTTC.

The rearrangement joins TRBV27 to TRBJ2-5, with a weak D call TRBD2 (6 bases). This CDR3 region has 13 residues. Germline CDR1 MNHEY, CDR2 SMNVEV (reference sequence). Trimming left V 3 bases short and J 7 bases short, with 12 bases between. The CDR3 loop reads CASSFVLGGTQYF. For the CDR3, the DNA is TGTGCCAGCAGTTTTGTCCTGGGGGGGACCCAGTACTTC.